Following are 15 T cell receptor beta chains from one sample sequenced in a study of T cells in localized non-small cell lung cancer. The protocol was immunoSEQ multiplex PCR, while the TCRdb copy is restricted to in-frame clones and leaves out a portion. Of about 15,000 clones detected, more than 70% appear once; the ten largest clones hold roughly a quarter. This specimen consisted of peripheral blood mononuclear cells, obtained before any cancer treatment. These receptors all stem from a male donor aged 60 or over with stage II lung adenocarcinoma.

The chain has TRBV5-1 and TRBJ2-7, with D unclear. Trimming left V 0 bases short and J 1 base short, with 11 bases between. This CDR3 region has 15 residues. Germline values: CDR1 SGHRS, CDR2 YFSETQ. CDR3 sequence reads: CASSLDPAVSYEQYF. Written as DNA, the CDR3 is TGCGCCAGCAGCTTGGATCCAGCAGTATCCTACGAGCAGTACTTC. Full variable domain (missing parts from reference TRBV5-1 and TRBJ2-7): KAGVTQTPRYLIKTRGQQVTLSCSPISGHRSVSWYQQTPGQGLQFLFEYFSETQRNKGNFPGRFSGRQFSNSRSEMNVSTLELGDSALYLCASSLDPAVSYEQYFGPGTRLTVT.

This chain connects TRBV11-2 to TRBJ1-2; TRBD1 might be the D (6 bases). In germline, CDR1 is SGHAT, CDR2 FQNNGV. Trimming left V 3 bases short and J 8 bases short, with 22 bases between. The CDR3 is made up of 16 amino acids. Here the CDR3 DNA reads TGTGCCAGCAGCTTTGGCTTCCTTCAGGGGTACCAGGGCTACACCTTC. Amino acid sequence: CASSFGFLQGYQGYTF.

This clone was observed a few times. The V and J genes are TRBV28 and TRBJ1-5; maybe TRBD1 (6 bases). The CDR3 loop spans 17 amino acids. Per germline, CDR1 MDHEN and CDR2 SYDVKM. The V and J ends lost 5 bases and 0 bases respectively, with 17 bases between them. The CDR3 nucleotides read TGTGCCAGCAGTCCGACAGGCCTTGTTCATAGCAATCAGCCCCAGCATTTT. This codes for CASSPTGLVHSNQPQHF.

The rearrangement uses TRBV6-6 and TRBJ2-3; D possibly corresponds to TRBD2 (6 bases). V lost 7 bases to trimming and J lost 7 bases, with 24 bases between them. CDR1 MNHNY and CDR2 SVGAGI come from the germline V gene (reference sequence). The CDR3 sequence is 16 residues long. The CDR3 DNA follows: TGTGCCAGCACCCCTATGGGGGGACCTTCTAAATATACGCAGTATTTT. Amino acid sequence: CASTPMGGPSKYTQYF.

This sequence joins TRBV27 and TRBJ2-1, with D unresolved. The V gene lost 4 bases and the J gene lost 8 bases, with 21 bases spanning the gap. Per the germline V gene, CDR1 is MNHEY and CDR2 is SMNVEV (reference sequence). The CDR3 length is 16 residues. The CDR3 DNA reads TGTGCCAGCAGTTCCATGCTACTCGGTAGCCATTATGAGCAGTTCTTC. As protein: CASSSMLLGSHYEQFF.

This clone was seen once. The gene calls are TRBV18 and TRBJ2-7; 10 nucleotides align to TRBD1. The CDR3 totals 16 residues. Germline trimming cut 2 bases from V and 2 bases from J; bases unmatched to any gene: 6. CDR1 is KGHSH and CDR2 is LQKENI in the germline V gene. The DNA of the CDR3 is TGTGCCAGCTCACCAACCCCGGGACAGGGGCCCTACGAGCAGTACTTC. Amino acids: CASSPTPGQGPYEQYF.

The genes are TRBV6-1 and TRBJ2-7; D gene uncertain. Trimming pared 7 bases from V and 1 base from J, leaving 5 bases between. Germline assignment: CDR1 MNHNS and CDR2 SASEGT. The CDR3 covers 11 residues. This chain's CDR3 is CASTLSYEQYF. Here the CDR3 DNA reads TGTGCCAGCACCCTGTCCTACGAGCAGTACTTC.

This chain connects TRBV5-1 to TRBJ2-6; D gene uncertain. Looked up from germline, CDR1 is SGHRS and CDR2 is YFSETQ. The CDR3 is made up of 17 amino acids. Trimming removed 1 base at V and 0 bases at J, with 11 bases between. CDR3 nucleotides: TGCGCCAGCAGCTTGCGGTGGGCAAACTCTGGGGCCAACGTCCTGACTTTC. Its translation: CASSLRWANSGANVLTF.

The chain recombines TRBV7-9 with TRBJ2-3, with D unclear. Germline V gene lookup returns CDR1 SEHNR and CDR2 FQNEAQ (reference sequence). The CDR3 has 15 amino acids. The germline V and J ends were trimmed by 1 base and 0 bases, with 8 bases remaining between them. CDR3 in amino acids: CASSLEGTSTDTQYF. In nucleotides, the CDR3 is TGTGCCAGCAGCTTAGAGGGTACTAGCACAGATACGCAGTATTTT. The variable domain in full, with the rest retrieved from reference TRBV7-9 and TRBJ2-3, is DTGVSQNPRHKITKRGQNVTFRCDPISEHNRLYWYRQTLGQGPEFLTYFQNEAQLEKSRLLSDRFSAERPKGSFSTLEIQRTEQGDSAMYLCASSLEGTSTDTQYFGPGTRLTVL.

V is TRBV9 and J is TRBJ2-3, with 9 nucleotides matching TRBD1. Germline assignment: CDR1 SGDLS and CDR2 YYNGEE. V shed 3 bases, J shed 2 bases, and the junction held 4 bases outside the gene matches. This CDR3 comprises 15 residues. The CDR3 sequence: CASSAGQGFTDTQYF. The CDR3 nucleotides read TGTGCCAGCAGCGCGGGACAGGGTTTCACAGATACGCAGTATTTT.

The chain recombines TRBV5-6 with TRBJ2-3; no reliable D call. This CDR3 has 15 amino acids. Germline V gene sequence: CDR1 SGHDT, CDR2 YYEEEE. The V gene lost 0 bases and the J gene lost 0 bases, with 8 bases spanning the gap. The CDR3 is CASSLGSPSTDTQYF. The CDR3 nucleotides are TGTGCCAGCAGCTTGGGGAGCCCTAGCACAGATACGCAGTATTTT.

The V and J genes are TRBV28 and TRBJ1-2; TRBD1 might be the D (5 bases). Trimming removed 7 bases from V and 0 bases from J, with 9 bases in between. The CDR3 is 13 residues long. CDR1 is MDHEN, CDR2 SYDVKM, per germline. The CDR3 loop is CASTGETNYGYTF. As DNA, the CDR3 is TGTGCCAGCACGGGGGAGACTAACTATGGCTACACCTTC.

This sequence joins TRBV5-4 and TRBJ2-1, with 7 positions matching TRBD2. Germline V CDR1 and CDR2: SGHNT, YYREEE (reference sequence). The CDR3 runs to 14 residues. V lost 4 bases, J lost 0 bases, and 1 base stayed unmatched. CDR3 sequence: CASSGGSSYNEQFF. In DNA, the CDR3 is TGTGCCAGCAGCGGCGGGAGCTCCTACAATGAGCAGTTCTTC.

This chain links TRBV7-9 with TRBJ1-5, with D possibly TRBD1 on 6 matching bases. Germline CDR1 and CDR2: SEHNR and FQNEAQ (reference sequence). The CDR3 has 14 amino acids. Trimming left V 8 bases short and J 2 bases short, with 13 bases between. The CDR3 spells CASGGGPGNQPQHF. CDR3 DNA sequence: TGTGCCAGCGGAGGGGGGCCTGGCAATCAGCCCCAGCATTTT.

The chain is built from TRBV21-1 and TRBJ2-6. TRBV21-1 is given as a pseudogene. The CDR3 spans 15 residues. The CDR3 reads CASSKKFRGANVLTF. The CDR3 DNA is TGTGCCAGCAGCAAAAAGTTTCGTGGGGCCAACGTCCTGACTTTC.